This record concerns one T cell receptor beta chain sequence. Libraries were prepared by immunoSEQ multiplex PCR; TCRdb keeps only in-frame clonotypes and omits some of them. The sample has about 280,000 clones, 87% seen once. This sample was included in a study of blood T cell repertoires in COVID-19. The V gene lost 0 bases and the J gene lost 3 bases, with 14 bases spanning the gap. The CDR3 is 17 residues long. The chain is built from TRBV23-1 and TRBJ2-2; D may be TRBD1 (6 bases). TRBV23-1 qualifies as an ORF whose function is uncertain. This receptor was obtained from a woman between 40 and 50 years old who had recovered from COVID-19. Input material: PBMCs or T cells enriched from blood (not recorded which). The CDR3 is CASSQSRVAGDTGELFF. The CDR3 DNA follows: TGCGCCAGCAGTCAATCGAGGGTTGCAGGGGACACCGGGGAGCTGTTTTTT.